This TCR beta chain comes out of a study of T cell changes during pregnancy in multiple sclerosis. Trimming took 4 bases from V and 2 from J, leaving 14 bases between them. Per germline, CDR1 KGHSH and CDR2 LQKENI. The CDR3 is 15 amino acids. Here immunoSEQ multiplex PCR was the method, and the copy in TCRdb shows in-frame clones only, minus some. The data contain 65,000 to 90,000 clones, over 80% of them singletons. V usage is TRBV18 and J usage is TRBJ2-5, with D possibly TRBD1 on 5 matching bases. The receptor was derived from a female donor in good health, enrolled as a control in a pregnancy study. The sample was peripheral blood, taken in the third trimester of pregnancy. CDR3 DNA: TGTGCCAGCTCACTAACCAGGACATCACAAGAGACCCAGTACTTC. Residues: CASSLTRTSQETQYF.